The sequence of this T cell receptor beta chain was determined in a study of blood T cell repertoires in COVID-19. TCRdb's copy holds only in-frame clones and misses some; the assay was immunoSEQ multiplex PCR. The data contain 310,000 or so clones, nearly 90% of them seen just once; the ten biggest clones take up about 6%. V was pared by 3 bases and J by 5 bases, with 2 bases of the junction left unmatched. This CDR3 has 13 residues. CDR1 is LGHDT, CDR2 YNNKEL, per germline (reference sequence). This receptor was obtained from a young woman who had recovered from COVID-19. The chain employs TRBV3-1 (or the pseudogene TRBV3-2) and TRBJ1-2; TRBD1 aligns across 8 bases. Sample: PBMCs or T cells enriched from blood (not recorded which). CDR3 region: CASSQGQVYGYTF. As DNA, the CDR3 is TGTGCCAGCAGCCAGGGACAGGTGTATGGCTACACCTTC.